This T cell receptor beta chain was recorded in a study of CD8 T cells in ankylosing spondylitis. Findings and limits, study-wide: What seemed typical of ankylosing spondylitis blood was a TCR beta motif built from about 8 highly homologous variants. The authors reported significant enrichment of disease-linked clones in matched ankylosing spondylitis synovial fluid.

Making the TCR beta libraries involved quantitative 5'-RACE with molecular barcodes. TCRdb itself ran the 5' RACE reads through MiXCR, one entry per CDR3 protein. The sample shows about 400,000 distinct CDR3 sequences, about a fifth of them seen only once. In regard to this clonotype: No antigen is known for it.

CDR3 length: 15 amino acids. Germline CDR1 and CDR2: MNHNS and SASEGT. V was pared by 6 bases and J by 9 bases, with 20 bases between. Sequenced: blood, either unsorted or a sorted T cell fraction (not recorded which). This chain joins TRBV6-1 and TRBJ2-2, with D tentatively TRBD2 (6 bases). The sequence was collected from a male donor with ankylosing spondylitis. The CDR3 DNA reads TGTGCCAGCAGCCGGACTACCCCTAAGGCTAGGGAGCTGTTTTTT. Its protein product is CASSRTTPKARELFF.